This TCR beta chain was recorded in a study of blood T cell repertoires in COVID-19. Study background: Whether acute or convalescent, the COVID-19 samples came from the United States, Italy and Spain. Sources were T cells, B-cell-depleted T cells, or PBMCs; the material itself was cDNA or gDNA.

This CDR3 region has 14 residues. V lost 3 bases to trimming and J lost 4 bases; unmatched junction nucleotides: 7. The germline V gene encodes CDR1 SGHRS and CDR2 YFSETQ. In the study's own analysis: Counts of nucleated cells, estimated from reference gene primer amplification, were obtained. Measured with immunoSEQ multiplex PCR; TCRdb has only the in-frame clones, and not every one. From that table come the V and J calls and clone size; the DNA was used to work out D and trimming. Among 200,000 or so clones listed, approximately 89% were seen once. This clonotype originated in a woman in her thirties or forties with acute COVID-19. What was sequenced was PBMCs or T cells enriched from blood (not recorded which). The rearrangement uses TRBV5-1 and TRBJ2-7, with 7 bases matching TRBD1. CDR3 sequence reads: CASSYRDSEYEQYF. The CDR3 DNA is TGCGCCAGCAGCTACCGGGACAGTGAGTACGAGCAGTACTTC.